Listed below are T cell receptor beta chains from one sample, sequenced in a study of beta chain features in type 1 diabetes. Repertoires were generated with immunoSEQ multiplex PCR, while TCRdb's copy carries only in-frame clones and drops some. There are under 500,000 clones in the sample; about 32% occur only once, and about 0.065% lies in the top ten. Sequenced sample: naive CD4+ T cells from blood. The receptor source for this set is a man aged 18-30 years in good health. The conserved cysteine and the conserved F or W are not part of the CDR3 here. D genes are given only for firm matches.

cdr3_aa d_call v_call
ASSRDWTDQETQY NA TRBV4-1
ASSVLPVSYGYT NA TRBV9
ASSQAVVQETQY NA TRBV7-8
ASSLEYYEQY NA TRBV7-2
ATSRRASPVDEQF NA TRBV15
ASSPRGKRYNEQF NA TRBV5-4
ASSLDRGEAF NA TRBV11-2
ASSPKLGLGTEAF NA TRBV7-9
ASGLVLGLNTEAF NA TRBV12-5
ASSAAGHTGELF NA TRBV25-1
ASRWTGTDTQY TRBD1 TRBV25-1
ASSPGPLTYEQY NA TRBV18
ASSLPPGGSYNEQF TRBD1 TRBV27
ASSPERLYNEQF NA TRBV6-5
ASSAGQNTEAF NA TRBV25-1
AWNRVGNEQF NA TRBV30
ASSLRQGLFEDQY NA TRBV28
ATSRRARNTEAF NA TRBV15
ASGPGTDNEQF NA TRBV12-5
ASSSPSYEQY NA TRBV5-1